The 11 T cell receptor beta chains below all came from one sample that was sequenced in a study of T cells after yellow fever vaccination. MiXCR, run by TCRdb on the 5' RACE reads, gives a single entry per CDR3 protein. The data contain 300,000 to 400,000 distinct CDR3 sequences, roughly 8.7% of them seen just once; the ten biggest clones take up over 15%. Sequencing used PBMCs, obtained on the day of the first yellow fever vaccination. The receptors were gathered from a young man who received the YFV17D yellow fever vaccine.

This clonotype occurred many times. The chain carries TRBV5-6 and TRBJ2-1, with 8 bases fitting TRBD1. V shed 1 base, J shed 6 bases, and the junction held 6 bases outside the gene matches. The CDR3 runs 15 residues. Germline lookup yields CDR1 SGHDT and CDR2 YYEEEE. The chain's CDR3 is CASSLKDRVTNEQFF. CDR3 bases: TGTGCCAGCAGCTTGAAGGACAGGGTCACCAATGAGCAGTTCTTC. Full variable domain (remainder filled in from reference TRBV5-6 and TRBJ2-1): DAGVTQSPTHLIKTRGQQVTLRCSPKSGHDTVSWYQQALGQGPQFIFQYYEEEERQRGNFPDRFSGHQFPNYSSELNVNALLLGDSALYLCASSLKDRVTNEQFFGPGTRLTVL.

The sample holds a few counts of this clonotype. The J gene is TRBJ2-1, the V gene TRBV12-3 or TRBV12-4; D uncertain. CDR3 length: 15 residues. Trimming removed 5 bases at V and 0 bases at J, with 11 bases between. CDR3 sequence (DNA): TGTGCCAGCAGTCTAGTCGATAGCTCCTACAATGAGCAGTTCTTC. Translated: CASSLVDSSYNEQFF.

This clonotype was seen a few times. The DNA of the CDR3 is TGCGCCAGCAGCCAACCGAATGGGTTTTTTGAGCAGTTCTTC. It translates to CASSQPNGFFEQFF. The chain couples TRBV4-1 to TRBJ2-1; D ambiguous. CDR1 and CDR2 (germline): MGHRA, YSYEKL. The length of the CDR3 is 14 residues. Trimming pared 2 bases from V and 9 bases from J, leaving 14 bases between.

The rearrangement uses TRBV19 and TRBJ2-6; tentative D call: TRBD1 (5 bases). Deletions cut 3 bases from V and 0 bases from J, with 12 bases between. Looked up from germline, CDR1 is LNHDA and CDR2 is SQIVND (reference sequence). CDR3 length equals 17 residues. The DNA of the CDR3 is TGTGCCAGTAGTATGGAAGGGGAACCCTCTGGGGCCAACGTCCTGACTTTC. It yields the protein CASSMEGEPSGANVLTF.

This clonotype occurred many times. The chain recombines TRBV28 with TRBJ1-4; 7 positions match TRBD1. Germline CDR1 and CDR2: MDHEN and SYDVKM. The CDR3 covers 18 residues. The ends lost 2 bases at V and 3 bases at J; junction bases unmatched: 12. CDR3 sequence reads: CASSLPGTAPNANEKLFF. DNA of the CDR3: TGTGCCAGCAGTTTACCCGGGACAGCTCCCAATGCTAATGAAAAACTGTTTTTT.

This rearrangement joins TRBV6-1 to TRBJ2-3, with 11 bases fitting TRBD2. The CDR3 is 15 amino acids. J gave up 2 bases and V 5 bases, and 3 bases lay outside the gene matches. CDR1 is MNHNS and CDR2 is SASEGT in the germline V gene. The CDR3 region is CASSQGLADTDTQYF. CDR3 sequence (DNA): TGTGCCAGCAGTCAGGGACTAGCGGACACAGATACGCAGTATTTT.

This clonotype was counted only a few times. The chain is built from TRBV4-1 and TRBJ2-1; 7 bases are shared with TRBD2. Germline CDR1 and CDR2: MGHRA and YSYEKL. Losses at the gene ends were 2 bases for V and 7 bases for J; bases not matched to a gene: 8. This CDR3 is built from 15 residues. For the CDR3, the DNA is TGCGCCAGCAGCCAACCGCAGCGCGGGAGAAATGAGCAGTTCTTC. Translating it yields CASSQPQRGRNEQFF.

This clonotype was counted only a few times. The V gene is TRBV11-2, the J gene TRBJ2-1; 10 bases align to TRBD2. V was clipped by 5 bases and J by 7 bases; unmatched bases: 8. Germline loops: CDR1 SGHAT, CDR2 FQNNGV. The CDR3 totals 15 residues. The CDR3 sequence: CASSTLAGDFNEQFF. CDR3 coding DNA: TGTGCCAGCAGCACCCTAGCGGGGGATTTTAATGAGCAGTTCTTC.

The J gene is TRBJ2-5, the V gene TRBV18, with D hard to call. CDR3 length: 13 residues. The germline V and J ends were trimmed by 4 bases and 5 bases, with 11 bases remaining between them. Germline CDR1 reads KGHSH; CDR2 reads LQKENI. The CDR3 reads CASSLFGKETQYF. DNA for the CDR3: TGTGCCAGCTCACTCTTCGGCAAGGAGACCCAGTACTTC.

In this sample, this clonotype turned up many times. The chain couples TRBV27 to TRBJ2-2; D is unclear. The CDR3 totals 13 residues. V gave up 2 bases and J gave up 1 base, with 2 bases separating them. Germline-derived CDR1 and CDR2 are MNHEY and SMNVEV (reference sequence). The CDR3 protein is CASSLLNTGELFF. CDR3 nucleotide sequence: TGTGCCAGCAGTTTACTGAACACCGGGGAGCTGTTTTTT.

This clonotype was seen many times. This chain uses TRBV12-3 or TRBV12-4 with TRBJ2-7, with D unclear. The CDR3 totals 15 residues. The V end lost 4 bases, the J end lost 0 bases, and 13 bases lay between the germline ends. The CDR3 region is CASSYTEKNSYEQYF. The CDR3 DNA is TGTGCCAGCAGTTATACAGAGAAAAACTCCTACGAGCAGTACTTC.